This T cell receptor (beta chain) appears in the sequencing data of a study of liver allograft versus peripheral blood T cells. As for the study in general: Within transplanted livers, the T cell receptor repertoires were examined and compared against the repertoires present in the peripheral blood of liver transplant recipients. Study-wide findings and caveats: Peripheral blood repertoires reportedly differed from the T cell receptor repertoires found inside liver allografts.

This clonotype has at least ten counts. The antigen remains undetermined. There are 15 residues in the CDR3. Germline V gives CDR1 GTSNPN, CDR2 SVGIG (reference sequence). V was shortened by 3 bases and J by 10 bases, with 22 bases between the two germline ends. TCRdb used MiXCR to reprocess the reads, holding one entry per CDR3 protein. The table lists 7,000 to 9,000 distinct CDR3 sequences, approximately 18% of them singletons. The receptor was derived from a human patient who had a liver transplant. These T cells may partly come from the graft donor. The chain carries TRBV30 and TRBJ2-1, with D possibly being TRBD1 (6 bases). In nucleotides, the CDR3 is TGTGCCTGGAGCTTTATTACAGGGAGAGTTGGGGAGCAGTTCTTC. Translation gives CAWSFITGRVGEQFF.